This T cell receptor (beta chain) was documented in a study of vaccination effects on CD4 cells after COVID-19. Study-wide results and limits: Only a few convalescent patients and no early post-infection timepoints featured in the study. Nearly all vaccine-induced clones in healthy recipients recognized only SARS-CoV-2.

This CDR3 is 14 amino acids long. CDR1 and CDR2 (germline): LNHDA, SQIVND (reference sequence). The V end lost 5 bases, the J end lost 2 bases, and 12 bases lay between the germline ends. The ViraFEST assay expanded antigen-specific CD4+ T cells with viral peptide pools before sequencing. CD4+ T cells were isolated after around ten days of culture. Subjects were given two BNT162b2 or mRNA-1273 vaccine doses. Having tested negative for nucleocapsid antibodies, the vaccine recipients showed no prior SARS-CoV-2 infection. Every well housed 2.1 million or so PBMC, which grew in culture alongside around 10 IU/ml IL-2 and 10 ug/ml peptides. Generated by immunoSEQ multiplex PCR, the TCRdb table keeps only in-frame clones and is missing some. Counted here are about 61,000 clones, about three quarters occurring once; the ten biggest clones make up 1% to 1.5%. About this clone: Its cognate antigen is unknown.

The clonotype comes from a human donor who received a COVID-19 vaccine. The chain has TRBV19 and TRBJ1-2; D is uncertain. The sample here was CD4+ T cells from PBMCs cultured with HCoV-229E spike peptides, taken after COVID-19 vaccination. CDR3 in amino acids: CASSHRTENYGYTF. In DNA, the CDR3 is TGTGCCAGTAGTCACCGGACCGAGAACTATGGCTACACCTTC.